This entry lists 31 T cell receptor beta chains sequenced from one sample in a study of T-cell memory formation after mild COVID-19. Via MiXCR, TCRdb re-called the 5' RACE reads, giving one row per CDR3 protein. The data contain 300,000 to 350,000 distinct CDR3 sequences, roughly an eighth of them singletons. The material sequenced was PBMCs or a T cell subset sorted from them (not recorded which). The origin of the receptors is a man between 18 and 29 years old who had mild COVID-19 (a few samples of this study predate the infection). Cell type and time point are not known.

The sample holds one count of this clonotype. V usage is TRBV4-1 and J usage is TRBJ1-1; TRBD1 might be the D (5 bases). The CDR3 is 15 residues long. The germline gives CDR1 MGHRA, CDR2 YSYEKL. Trimming stripped 1 base from V and 4 bases from J, with 13 bases between. CDR3 nucleotides: TGCGCCAGCAGCCAAGCTAATAGGGGAGGCACTGAAGCTTTCTTT. Its protein product is CASSQANRGGTEAFF.

The J gene is TRBJ2-6, the V gene TRBV7-6; 7 nucleotides agree with TRBD1. Germline V gene data show CDR1 as SGHVS and CDR2 as FNYEAQ. The CDR3 runs 18 residues. Trimming at V came to 4 bases and at J to 4 bases, leaving 13 bases not matched to a gene. CDR3 nucleotides: TGTGCCAGCAGCTCTGGTTCAAGGGGGCGTCGCGGGGCCAACGTCCTGACTTTC. Encoded protein: CASSSGSRGRRGANVLTF.

This clonotype was seen only a few times. The chain has TRBV4-3 and TRBJ1-2; weak D call: TRBD1 (5 bases). This CDR3 spans 15 amino acids. Trimming left V 3 bases short and J 6 bases short, with 17 bases between. Per the germline V gene, CDR1 is LGHNA and CDR2 is YSLEER. This CDR3 is CASSQRGQGGDGYTF. CDR3 DNA: TGCGCCAGCAGCCAGAGAGGGCAGGGAGGTGATGGCTACACCTTC.

This clonotype occurred a few times. The chain uses TRBV20-1 and TRBJ2-1, with 12 nucleotides matching TRBD2. Germline V gene sequence: CDR1 DFQATT, CDR2 SNEGSKA (reference sequence). The CDR3 loop spans 13 amino acids. J lost 15 bases, V lost 5 bases, and 11 bases had no gene match. CDR3 protein: CSAQSGLAGGLFF. For the CDR3, the DNA is TGCAGTGCTCAAAGCGGGCTAGCGGGGGGGCTGTTCTTC.

This clonotype came up a few times. The rearrangement joins TRBV10-3 to TRBJ2-6; TRBD1 is a possible D gene (5 bases). The CDR3 runs 18 residues. Germline V gene data show CDR1 as ENHRY and CDR2 as SYGVKD. Trimming stripped 0 bases from V and 4 bases from J, with 16 bases between. As DNA, the CDR3 is TGTGCCATCAGTGAGTCGGGCAGGGATCCTTCCGGGGCCAACGTCCTGACTTTC. Translation gives CAISESGRDPSGANVLTF.

The J gene is TRBJ1-4, the V gene TRBV4-1; weak D call: TRBD1 (5 bases). This CDR3 region has 16 residues. Germline assignment: CDR1 MGHRA and CDR2 YSYEKL. The V and J ends lost 1 base and 2 bases respectively, with 11 bases between them. CDR3 sequence reads: CASSQVGGRTNEKLFF. The CDR3 nucleotides read TGCGCCAGCAGCCAAGTCGGGGGGAGGACTAATGAAAAACTGTTTTTT.

The chain combines TRBV4-2 with TRBJ1-1; 11 bases align to TRBD1. This CDR3 has 14 residues. Germline trimming cut 10 bases from V and 0 bases from J; bases unmatched to any gene: 4. Per the germline V gene, CDR1 is LGHNA and CDR2 is YNFKEQ. CDR3 nucleotide sequence: TGTGCCACCAAGGGACAGGGGGTGAACACTGAAGCTTTCTTT. Its translation: CATKGQGVNTEAFF.

This clonotype was seen only a few times. This chain links TRBV6-2 or TRBV6-3 with TRBJ2-1; no clear D gene. The CDR3 runs to 12 residues. V lost 6 bases and J lost 7, with 10 bases in between. Germline loops: CDR1 MNHEY, CDR2 SVGEGT. CDR3 sequence: CASSRLGNEQFF. Written as DNA, the CDR3 is TGTGCCAGCAGCCGACTGGGTAATGAGCAGTTCTTC.

Here the CDR3 DNA reads TGCGCCAGCAGCTTGGCCAGGGACTACAATGAGCAGTTCTTC. Residues: CASSLARDYNEQFF. The rearrangement uses TRBV5-1 and TRBJ2-1, with TRBD1 as a possible D gene (5 bases). This CDR3 region has 14 residues. The germline V gene encodes CDR1 SGHRS and CDR2 YFSETQ. The V gene lost 0 bases and the J gene lost 3 bases, with 7 bases spanning the gap.

This clonotype was counted at least ten times. V and J are TRBV24-1 and TRBJ2-7; 12 bases align to TRBD1. CDR1 is KGHDR, CDR2 SFDVKD, per germline. V trimming: 10 bases; J trimming: 4 bases; junction bases outside the gene matches: 22. The length of the CDR3 is 19 residues. CDR3 DNA sequence: TGTGCCACTCGCGAAACCGGGACAGGGGGCGCTGAGGCCGGTTACGAGCAGTACTTC. Protein sequence: CATRETGTGGAEAGYEQYF.

This clonotype was seen a handful of times. The chain recombines TRBV6-2 or TRBV6-3 with TRBJ2-5, with 11 bases lining up with TRBD2. Losses at the gene ends were 6 bases for V and 7 bases for J; bases not matched to a gene: 10. CDR3 size: 15 residues. CDR1 and CDR2 (germline): MNHEY, SVGEGT. The CDR3 here is CASSSTSGGRGTQYF. CDR3 DNA: TGTGCCAGCAGCTCAACTAGCGGGGGACGCGGGACCCAGTACTTC.

This clonotype occurred a few times. V is TRBV27 and J is TRBJ2-7; perhaps TRBD2 as D (5 bases). The CDR3 loop spans 13 amino acids. Germline V lookup: CDR1 MNHEY, CDR2 SMNVEV (reference sequence). Trimming pared 4 bases from V and 2 bases from J, leaving 9 bases between. As DNA, the CDR3 is TGTGCCAGCAGTTGGACGGGAACCTACGAGCAGTACTTC. Protein product: CASSWTGTYEQYF.

The chain joins TRBV6-6 to TRBJ1-3, with TRBD1 as a possible D gene (5 bases). Germline-derived CDR1 and CDR2 are MNHNY and SVGAGI (reference sequence). The CDR3 spans 15 residues. V dropped 0 bases and J dropped 4 bases, with 10 bases sitting between them. The CDR3 nucleotides are TGTGCCAGCAGTTACTCGGGGGGTACCGGAAACACCATATATTTT. This codes for CASSYSGGTGNTIYF.

This clonotype was seen ten or more times. This chain links TRBV12-3 or TRBV12-4 with TRBJ2-7, with D possibly matching TRBD2 (5 bases). The CDR3 contains 14 residues. Between the trimmed V and J ends, which lost 4 bases and 0 bases, there was a span of 10 bases. CDR3 nucleotides: TGTGCCAGCAGTTATGGAGAGGGCTCCTACGAGCAGTACTTC. Its translation: CASSYGEGSYEQYF.

This clonotype was seen a handful of times. The chain couples TRBV29-1 to TRBJ2-3; 13 nucleotides line up with TRBD2. The CDR3 runs 15 residues. Germline CDR1 is SQVTM and CDR2 is ANQGSEA. With V trimmed by 6 bases and J by 2 bases, 5 bases remained unmatched. The CDR3 coding sequence is TGCAGCGTGACCGGGACTAGCGGGGACACAGATACGCAGTATTTT. This translates into CSVTGTSGDTDTQYF.

The sample holds a few counts of this clonotype. This chain connects TRBV4-3 to TRBJ2-3; D uncertain. CDR3 length: 15 residues. V was pared by 1 base and J by 5 bases, with 13 bases between. CDR1 LGHNA and CDR2 YSLEER come from the germline V gene. The CDR3 nucleotides are TGCGCCAGCAGCCAAGTATCGCCCCTGGGAGATACGCAGTATTTT. Translating it yields CASSQVSPLGDTQYF.

This clonotype has more than one count but fewer than ten. V is TRBV7-9 and J is TRBJ2-2; D unclear. The V end was cut by 5 bases, the J end by 5 bases, with 9 bases between. The CDR3 extends over 13 amino acids. Looked up from germline, CDR1 is SEHNR and CDR2 is FQNEAQ (reference sequence). The DNA for the CDR3 is TGTGCCAGCAGCACCCTCTGGACCGGGGAGCTGTTTTTT. Protein: CASSTLWTGELFF.

This chain uses TRBV12-3 or TRBV12-4 with TRBJ2-2; perhaps TRBD1 as D (5 bases). The CDR3 covers 12 residues. The ends were cut back, 5 bases at V and 16 bases at J, with 17 bases in the middle. The CDR3 is CASSPQTVTPFF. The CDR3 DNA follows: TGTGCCAGCAGTCCGCAGACAGTCACCCCGTTTTTT.

This clonotype was counted a few times. V usage is TRBV6-6 and J usage is TRBJ2-5; a weak D match, TRBD1 (5 bases). V was cut by 0 bases and J by 5 bases, with 13 bases left in between. The CDR3 totals 15 residues. CDR1 is MNHNY, CDR2 SVGAGI, per germline (reference sequence). CDR3: CASSYSRQIRETQYF. The CDR3 nucleotides read TGTGCCAGCAGTTACTCTCGACAGATACGGGAGACCCAGTACTTC.

In its sample, this clonotype was seen many times. The chain combines TRBV21-1 with TRBJ2-5; TRBD1 was called by the table and not checked on the DNA. TRBV21-1 represents a pseudogene. The CDR3 totals 11 residues. The CDR3 loop reads CARDRQETQYF. The CDR3, as DNA: TGTGCCAGAGACAGACAAGAGACCCAGTACTTC.

The chain carries TRBV6-2 or TRBV6-3 and TRBJ2-1; D is unclear. Trimming stripped 2 bases from V and 5 bases from J, with 4 bases between. The CDR3 loop spans 12 amino acids. Germline CDR1 is MNHEY and CDR2 is SVGEGT. The CDR3 loop reads CASSYLNNEQFF. For the CDR3, the DNA is TGTGCCAGCAGTTACCTCAACAATGAGCAGTTCTTC.

The chain recombines TRBV9 with TRBJ2-3, with 16 nucleotides matching TRBD2. This CDR3 spans 16 amino acids. J was trimmed by 10 bases and V by 3 bases; bases with no gene match: 8. Germline CDR1 and CDR2: SGDLS and YYNGEE. DNA for the CDR3: TGTGCCAGCAGCGAGGGACTAGCGGGGGGGATCGGCTCGCAGTATTTT. It encodes CASSEGLAGGIGSQYF.

This clonotype was recorded a few times. The chain joins TRBV7-2 to TRBJ2-3; 12 bases map to TRBD2. After removal of 2 bases from V and 5 bases from J, the junction contained 11 bases not matched to a gene. The CDR3 runs 18 residues. Germline V gene sequence: CDR1 SGHTA, CDR2 FQGNSA. The CDR3 coding sequence is TGTGCCAGCAGCTTATTGGGGCTAGCGGGGGGGCCGGGAGATACGCAGTATTTT. Encoded protein: CASSLLGLAGGPGDTQYF. Full variable domain (rest looked up from reference TRBV7-2 and TRBJ2-3): GAGVSQSPSNKVTEKGKDVELRCDPISGHTALYWYRQSLGQGLEFLIYFQGNSAPDKSGLPSDRFSAERTGGSVSTLTIQRTQQEDSAVYLCASSLLGLAGGPGDTQYFGPGTRLTVL.

This rearrangement joins TRBV4-3 to TRBJ2-7; D is perhaps TRBD2 (7 bases). The CDR3 is made up of 14 amino acids. V lost 5 bases to trimming and J lost 1 base, with 12 bases between them. Germline CDR1 and CDR2: LGHNA and YSLEER. DNA for the CDR3: TGCGCCAGCAGCGATAAGGGGGGGTCCTACGAGCAGTACGTC. This sequence encodes CASSDKGGSYEQYV.

This clonotype was counted at least ten times. The CDR3 nucleotides are TGCGCCAGCAGCCAAGCGGGGACAGGGCCCTCAGGGTGGACCCAGTACTTC. This codes for CASSQAGTGPSGWTQYF. This chain joins TRBV4-1 and TRBJ2-5, with 9 bases that match TRBD1. There are 17 residues in the CDR3. V shed 1 base and J 7 bases; nucleotides not matched to a gene: 13. CDR1 is MGHRA and CDR2 is YSYEKL in the germline V gene.

The rearrangement joins TRBV12-5 to TRBJ2-7; TRBD1 or TRBD2 may be the D gene (6 bases each). V was pared by 5 bases and J by 3 bases, with 17 bases between. The CDR3 runs 15 residues. Germline values: CDR1 LGHNT, CDR2 FRNRAP. CDR3 sequence: CASGPYRAGGYEQYF. The CDR3 nucleotides read TGTGCTAGTGGTCCATACAGGGCCGGGGGCTACGAGCAGTACTTC. The full variable domain, rest sourced from reference TRBV12-5 and TRBJ2-7, is DARVTQTPRHKVTEMGQEVTMRCQPILGHNTVFWYRQTMMQGLELLAYFRNRAPLDDSGMPKDRFSAEMPDATLATLKIQPSEPRDSAVYFCASGPYRAGGYEQYFGPGTRLTVT.

The chain uses TRBV29-1 and TRBJ2-1; 7 bases agree with TRBD2. The CDR3 length is 11 residues. Germline lookup yields CDR1 SQVTM and CDR2 ANQGSEA. V gave up 6 bases and J gave up 5 bases; unmatched junction bases: 1. Written as DNA, the CDR3 is TGCAGCGTGGGGGGGGACAATGAGCAGTTCTTC. Its protein is CSVGGDNEQFF.

The CDR3 reads CASSAGGGPSQYF. As DNA, the CDR3 is TGCGCCAGCAGCGCTGGGGGGGGGCCATCGCAGTATTTT. The chain is built from TRBV5-1 and TRBJ2-3; D is possibly TRBD2 (7 bases). The germline V gene encodes CDR1 SGHRS and CDR2 YFSETQ. The CDR3 totals 13 residues. V was pared by 4 bases and J by 10 bases, with 16 bases between.

This clonotype was found many times. The chain links TRBV7-2 to TRBJ2-2; the D gene is possibly TRBD2 (6 bases). The CDR3 length is 16 residues. CDR1 and CDR2 from the germline V gene are SGHTA and FQGNSA. V lost 2 bases and J lost 7, with 17 bases in between. The DNA of the CDR3 is TGTGCCAGCAGCTTACACCGACTAGTAAAGGGCGGGGAGCTGTTTTTT. Its protein is CASSLHRLVKGGELFF.

This clonotype has a handful of counts. This chain connects TRBV11-2 to TRBJ2-1; TRBD2 aligns across 11 bases. Germline lookup yields CDR1 SGHAT and CDR2 FQNNGV. With V trimmed by 1 base and J by 6 bases, 5 bases remained unmatched. This CDR3 contains 16 residues. CDR3 region: CASSLGIAGGRNEQFF. The CDR3 DNA reads as TGTGCCAGCAGCTTAGGAATAGCGGGGGGGCGCAATGAGCAGTTCTTC.

This clonotype occurred a few times. The chain joins TRBV11-2 to TRBJ1-2; maybe TRBD1 (5 bases). The CDR3 extends over 14 amino acids. V lost 3 bases and J lost 8, with 16 bases in between. The germline V gene encodes CDR1 SGHAT and CDR2 FQNNGV. The CDR3 DNA follows: TGTGCCAGCAGCTTCAGGCAGGGTGAAATCGGCTACACCTTC. Translation: CASSFRQGEIGYTF.